This T cell receptor beta chain was sequenced for a study of blood T cell repertoires in COVID-19. Study background: Sample material is recorded as cDNA or gDNA derived from T cells, B-cell-depleted T cells, or PBMCs.

Per the original methods: From reference gene primer amplification, estimates of nucleated cell counts were derived. Data came from immunoSEQ multiplex PCR; TCRdb stores just in-frame clones and leaves some out. V and J calls and clone size follow that table, whereas D and trimming were derived from the DNA. The sample lists over 45,000 clones; 80% to 85% were seen once. V was pared by 0 bases and J by 1 base, with 13 bases between. Germline lookup yields CDR1 SGDLS and CDR2 YYNGEE. This CDR3 has 16 amino acids. This sequence was found in a man in his 70s with acute or convalescent COVID-19. This chain connects TRBV9 to TRBJ1-1; a weak D match, TRBD1 (5 bases). The sequencing input was peripheral blood. CDR3 protein: CASSVGGDSWNTEAFF. The DNA for the CDR3 is TGTGCCAGCAGCGTAGGTGGGGACTCATGGAACACTGAAGCTTTCTTT.